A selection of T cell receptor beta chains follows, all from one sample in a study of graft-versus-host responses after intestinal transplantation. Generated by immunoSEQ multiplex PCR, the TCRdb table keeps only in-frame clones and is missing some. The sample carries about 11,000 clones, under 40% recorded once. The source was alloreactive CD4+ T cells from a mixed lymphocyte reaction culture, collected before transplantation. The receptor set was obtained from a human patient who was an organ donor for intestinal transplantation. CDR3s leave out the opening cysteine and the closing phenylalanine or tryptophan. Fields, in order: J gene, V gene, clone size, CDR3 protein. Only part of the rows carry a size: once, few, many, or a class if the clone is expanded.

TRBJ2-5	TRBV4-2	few	ASSQRRGFGTQY
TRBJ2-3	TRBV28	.	ASSLRGGRGDTQY
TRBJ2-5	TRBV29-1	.	SVRGAGGPRLQETQY
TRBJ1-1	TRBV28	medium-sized	ASSRAGQDTEAF
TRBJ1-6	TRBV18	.	ASSPTQGFNSPLH
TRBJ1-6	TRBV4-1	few	ASSPSDRGNSPLH
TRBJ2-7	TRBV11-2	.	ASSSSSYEQY
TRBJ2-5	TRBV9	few	ASSLTPSGQETQY
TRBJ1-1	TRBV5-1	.	ASSLWGAGGAF
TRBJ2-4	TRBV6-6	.	ASSYPTGARSLQY
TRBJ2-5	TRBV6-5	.	ASRAQGIETQY
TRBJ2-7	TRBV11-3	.	ASSLMGVSYEQY
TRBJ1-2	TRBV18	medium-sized	ASSPGTGSTAPLYGYT
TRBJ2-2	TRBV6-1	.	ASSAQLTGELF
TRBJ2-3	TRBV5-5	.	ASSLWRGTDTQY
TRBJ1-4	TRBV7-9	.	ASSLPQGKGEKLF